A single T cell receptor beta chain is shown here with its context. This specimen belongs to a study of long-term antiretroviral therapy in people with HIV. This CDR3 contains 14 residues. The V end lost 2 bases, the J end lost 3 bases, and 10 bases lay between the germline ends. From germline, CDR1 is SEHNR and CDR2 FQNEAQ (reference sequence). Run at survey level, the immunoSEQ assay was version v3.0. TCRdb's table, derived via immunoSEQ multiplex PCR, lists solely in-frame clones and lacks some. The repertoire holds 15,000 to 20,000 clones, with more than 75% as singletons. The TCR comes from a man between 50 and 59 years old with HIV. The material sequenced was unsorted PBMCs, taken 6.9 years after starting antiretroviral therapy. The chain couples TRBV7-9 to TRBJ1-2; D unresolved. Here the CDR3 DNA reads TGTGCCAGCAGCTTAATGAGGTCGGACTATGGCTACACCTTC. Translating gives CASSLMRSDYGYTF. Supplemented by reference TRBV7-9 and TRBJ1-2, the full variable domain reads DTGVSQNPRHKITKRGQNVTFRCDPISEHNRLYWYRQTLGQGPEFLTYFQNEAQLEKSRLLSDRFSAERPKGSFSTLEIQRTEQGDSAMYLCASSLMRSDYGYTFGSGTRLTVV.